A selection of T cell receptor beta chains follows, all from one sample in a study of T cell repertoires in cytomegalovirus infection. No antigen has been identified for these receptors. One entry per CDR3 protein results from TCRdb running MiXCR on the reads. The sample lists 550,000 to 850,000 distinct CDR3 sequences, about 33% occurring once. The material was cultured PBMCs, obtained from culture after CMV antigen stimulation. Receptors were obtained from a human donor in good health (CMV status not recorded). Some clones in this sample may be carry-over from other donors' samples. CDR3s include the opening cysteine and the closing phenylalanine or tryptophan. Each record gives: D gene, clone size, J gene, V gene, CDR3 DNA, CDR3 protein. The D gene is left open where the match is weak. Rows may omit the clone size; those that give it use once, few, many or a size class.

NA,NA,TRBJ1-1,TRBV2,TGTGCCAGCAGTGAAGGGGGGCAGGGGACGGCTTTCTTT,CASSEGGQGTAFF
NA,NA,TRBJ2-2,TRBV5-5,TGTGCCAGCAGTCTAGTGGCGGACGGGGAGCTGTTTTTT,CASSLVADGELFF
NA,NA,TRBJ1-2,TRBV7-9,TGTGCCAGCAGCTTAGATAAGGGCCCAAACTATGGCTACACCTTC,CASSLDKGPNYGYTF
NA,NA,TRBJ1-1,TRBV12-3/TRBV12-4,TGTGCCAGCACCCTTCGAAGGACCCCGGGCACTGAAGCTTTCTTT,CASTLRRTPGTEAFF
NA,NA,TRBJ2-7,TRBV20-1,TGCAGTGCTAGGTCCAGGGAGAGGTTCTACGAGCAGTACTTC,CSARSRERFYEQYF
NA,NA,TRBJ1-1,TRBV6-5,TGTGCCAGCAGTACGGGGGGGCAGGCCACTGAAGCTTTCTTT,CASSTGGQATEAFF
TRBD2,NA,TRBJ2-1,TRBV4-3,TGCGCCAGCAGCCAAGATTTAGGGACTAGAGTTAATGAGCAGTTCTTC,CASSQDLGTRVNEQFF
NA,few,TRBJ2-1,TRBV24-1,TGTGCCACCAGTGATAACCCTCCGGGACCGTCCCTTGAGCAGTTCTTC,CATSDNPPGPSLEQFF
NA,NA,TRBJ1-4,TRBV7-8,TGTGCCAGCAGCTTTTGGATTAGGACTATTAATGAAAAACTGTTTTTT,CASSFWIRTINEKLFF
TRBD2,NA,TRBJ2-1,TRBV10-3,TGTGCCAGCTCCGGGACTAGCGGGAGGGCTTCCTACAATGAGCAGTTCTTC,CASSGTSGRASYNEQFF
NA,few,TRBJ1-5,TRBV7-2,TGTGCCAGCAGCTTTAGGTTGGGGCAGTTCAATCAGCCCCAGCATTTT,CASSFRLGQFNQPQHF
NA,many,TRBJ1-2,TRBV7-8,TGTGCCAGCAGCTCTATTGGGGGCTATGGCTACACCTTC,CASSSIGGYGYTF
NA,few,TRBJ2-7,TRBV18,TGTGCCAGCTCTCGTGACCTGTACGAGCAGTACTTC,CASSRDLYEQYF
TRBD2,few,TRBJ2-7,TRBV7-6,TGTGCCAGCAGCTTAAGACCCACCACTAGCGGGTTAAAGGGGGAGCAGTACTTC,CASSLRPTTSGLKGEQYF
TRBD1,NA,TRBJ2-1,TRBV7-2,TGTGCCAGCAGCCAACTCCGGGACAGAGACAATGAGCAGTTCTTC,CASSQLRDRDNEQFF
NA,few,TRBJ2-5,TRBV5-1,TGCGCCACAAGACAGGACAGAAGAGAGACCCAGTACTTC,CATRQDRRETQYF
NA,once,TRBJ2-3,TRBV4-3,TGCGCCAGCAGCCAAGACTGGCAGAATCGGGCAGATACGCAGTATTTT,CASSQDWQNRADTQYF
NA,few,TRBJ2-3,TRBV12-3/TRBV12-4,TGTGCCAGCAGTCGTTTGGGGTCCTTAGGCACAGATACGCAGTATTTT,CASSRLGSLGTDTQYF
NA,few,TRBJ2-2,TRBV7-2,TGTGCCAGCAGAAGAAGGGGGGGCAACACCGGGGAGCTGTTTTTT,CASRRRGGNTGELFF
NA,NA,TRBJ2-3,TRBV7-2,TGTGCCAGCAGCTTCCGAGGACGGGTGCAGTATTTT,CASSFRGRVQYF
TRBD2,many,TRBJ2-3,TRBV12-3/TRBV12-4,TGTGCCAGCAGTTTGATTCGAGCGGGGGCAGATACGCAGTATTTT,CASSLIRAGADTQYF
NA,NA,TRBJ1-1,TRBV30,TGTGCCTGGAGAGAGTACCAATTTATGAACACTGAAGCTTTCTTT,CAWREYQFMNTEAFF
NA,few,TRBJ2-4,TRBV12-3/TRBV12-4,TGTGCCACCCTCCGGACCGACAAAAACATTCAGTACTTC,CATLRTDKNIQYF
TRBD1,NA,TRBJ1-1,TRBV2,TGTGCCAACTCAGAACAGGGGATGGCGAACACTGAAGCTTTCTTT,CANSEQGMANTEAFF
TRBD1,NA,TRBJ1-4,TRBV5-4,TGTGCCAGCAGCCTCGACAGGGTTAATGAAAAACTGTTTTTT,CASSLDRVNEKLFF
NA,few,TRBJ2-1,TRBV10-3,TGTGCCATCAGTGACTACTTCTTGGGCAATGAGCAGTTCTTC,CAISDYFLGNEQFF
NA,once,TRBJ1-6,TRBV19,TGTGCCAGTAGTATAGATCGCGGATATCTCCACTTT,CASSIDRGYLHF
TRBD2,few,TRBJ2-3,TRBV6-1,TGTGCCGGCTCTAGCGGGAGGGCCAGCACAGATACGCAGTATTTT,CAGSSGRASTDTQYF
TRBD2,few,TRBJ2-3,TRBV2,TGTGCCAGCAGTGTTGCCGGGACTAGCGGATACACAGATACGCAGTATTTT,CASSVAGTSGYTDTQYF
NA,many,TRBJ2-3,TRBV7-2,TGTGCCAGCAGCTTGGGTGCAGCAGATACGCAGTATTTT,CASSLGAADTQYF
TRBD1,NA,TRBJ2-2,TRBV15,TGTGCCACCAGCGGGGGACAGCACGTAAGGGACACGAACACCGGGGAGCTGTTTTTT,CATSGGQHVRDTNTGELFF
NA,few,TRBJ1-1,TRBV18,TGTGCCAGCTCCCCCGAGGAGGGAGGAAACACTGAAGCTTTCTTT,CASSPEEGGNTEAFF
NA,few,TRBJ2-2,TRBV4-1,TGCGCCAGCGCCCTCGGGGGGCTATATTCCGGGGAGCTGTTTTTT,CASALGGLYSGELFF
NA,NA,TRBJ1-6,TRBV20-1,TGCAGTGCTAGTGCGAGAATCAATAATTCACCCCTCCACTTT,CSASARINNSPLHF
NA,NA,TRBJ1-5,TRBV15,TGTGCCACCAGCAGAGGGTTGCTATTACAGCCCCAGCATTTT,CATSRGLLLQPQHF
NA,NA,TRBJ2-3,TRBV28,TGTGCCAGCTGCTTGGGGACAGATACGCAGTATTTT,CASCLGTDTQYF
NA,NA,TRBJ2-1,TRBV5-6,TGTGCCAGCAGCCCCGAAGGGGGTGAGGGTGAGCAGTTCTTC,CASSPEGGEGEQFF
TRBD2,many,TRBJ2-7,TRBV7-8,TGTGCCAGCAGCTTAGTACTAGCGGGACACGAGCAGTACTTC,CASSLVLAGHEQYF
TRBD2,few,TRBJ2-3,TRBV12-3/TRBV12-4,TGTGCCAGCAGCCCAGGACTAGCGGGAGGTCGCCCAGATACGCAGTATTTT,CASSPGLAGGRPDTQYF
NA,NA,TRBJ2-1,TRBV6-5,TGTGCCAGCAGTTCCATCAGGGGTCGATCCTACAATGAGCAGTTCTTC,CASSSIRGRSYNEQFF
NA,NA,TRBJ1-6,TRBV20-1,TGCAGTGCTAGTGACAGACTAAATTCACCCCTCCACTTT,CSASDRLNSPLHF
NA,many,TRBJ1-2,TRBV7-2,TGTGCCAGCAGCCTCGTATGGCAGGGGACTCGGGGCTACACCTTC,CASSLVWQGTRGYTF
TRBD1,NA,TRBJ2-5,TRBV5-1,TGCGCCAGCAGTTATACAGGGGGCCGAAAGACCCAGTACTTC,CASSYTGGRKTQYF
NA,many,TRBJ2-3,TRBV7-2,TGTGCCAGCAGCTTAGACGGGACGGCTAGCACAGATACGCAGTATTTT,CASSLDGTASTDTQYF
TRBD1,NA,TRBJ1-1,TRBV7-6,TGTGCCAGCAGCTTCCCGGGACAGGAAGCTTTCTTT,CASSFPGQEAFF
NA,NA,TRBJ1-2,TRBV7-6,TGTGCCAGCAGCTTAGGCGGCAGGGAATCCTATGGCTACACCTTC,CASSLGGRESYGYTF
TRBD2,few,TRBJ2-2,TRBV7-2,TGTGCCAGCAGCTTACTCCCGGGGGGGAACACCGGGGAGCTGTTTTTT,CASSLLPGGNTGELFF
NA,few,TRBJ2-7,TRBV7-9,TGTGCCAGCAGCTTTGGGACACCACCCTACGAGCAGTACTTC,CASSFGTPPYEQYF
NA,NA,TRBJ2-2,TRBV19,TGTGCCAGTAGTATTTTGTGGAAACCCGGGGAGCTGTTTTTT,CASSILWKPGELFF
NA,many,TRBJ2-5,TRBV7-6,TGTGCCAGCAGCTTAGCCTTTCGCCAAGAGACCCAGTACTTC,CASSLAFRQETQYF
NA,many,TRBJ1-1,TRBV7-8,TGTGCCAGCAGCTTAGCGCCGTTGTTGGGGGACACTGAAGCTTTCTTT,CASSLAPLLGDTEAFF
TRBD2,few,TRBJ2-3,TRBV20-1,TGCAGTGCTAGAGAGGACGGGGGGGGCACAGATACGCAGTATTTT,CSAREDGGGTDTQYF
TRBD2,NA,TRBJ2-5,TRBV12-3/TRBV12-4,TGTGCCAGCAGTAAGACTAGCGGGAGCTTGTTTTTGGGTACGGAGACCCAGTACTTC,CASSKTSGSLFLGTETQYF
NA,few,TRBJ2-5,TRBV12-3/TRBV12-4,TGTGCCAGCAGTTATCAATCTTTGCAAGAGACCCAGTACTTC,CASSYQSLQETQYF
NA,few,TRBJ2-2,TRBV29-1,TGCAGCGTTGATGGGCAGTACAACACCGGGGAGCTGTTTTTT,CSVDGQYNTGELFF